One sample yielded the 27 T cell receptor beta chains listed below, sequenced in a study of shared clonotypes between healthy human individuals. Assay: immunoSEQ multiplex PCR; the TCRdb copy retains only in-frame clones and omits some. This table holds about 1,900,000 clones, approximately 94% found once. The naive CD8 fraction comprised CD45RO-negative cells positively selected for CCR7 and excluded terminally differentiated effector memory CD45RA+ cells. Source material: naive CD8+ T cells sorted from blood. All receptors derive from a man between 18 and 35 years old in good health.

V usage is TRBV11-2 and J usage is TRBJ2-5; TRBD1 matches 7 bases. This CDR3 spans 16 amino acids. The ends lost 5 bases at V and 1 base at J; junction bases unmatched: 10. The V gene's germline CDR1 is SGHAT and CDR2 FQNNGV. CDR3 protein: CASSRGGSVPQETQYF. In nucleotides, the CDR3 is TGTGCCAGCAGCAGAGGGGGCTCCGTCCCCCAAGAGACCCAGTACTTC. Based on the CDR3 plus reference TRBV11-2 and TRBJ2-5, the full variable domain is EAGVAQSPRYKIIEKRQSVAFWCNPISGHATLYWYQQILGQGPKLLIQFQNNGVVDDSQLPKDRFSAERLKGVDSTLKIQPAKLEDSAVYLCASSRGGSVPQETQYFGPGTRLLVL.

This chain joins TRBV5-4 and TRBJ2-3; TRBD1 agrees at 7 bases. The germline V gene encodes CDR1 SGHNT and CDR2 YYREEE (reference sequence). The CDR3 runs 15 residues. J gave up 2 bases and V 2 bases, and 5 bases lay outside the gene matches. The CDR3 region has the DNA TGTGCCAGCAGCTTACAGGGGACCTACACAGATACGCAGTATTTT. Its translation: CASSLQGTYTDTQYF. Full variable domain (remainder filled in from reference TRBV5-4 and TRBJ2-3): ETGVTQSPTHLIKTRGQQVTLRCSSQSGHNTVSWYQQALGQGPQFIFQYYREEENGRGNFPPRFSGLQFPNYSSELNVNALELDDSALYLCASSLQGTYTDTQYFGPGTRLTVL.

The chain links TRBV6-1 to TRBJ2-1; possible D gene TRBD2, 6 bases. CDR1 is MNHNS and CDR2 is SASEGT in the germline V gene. V lost 8 bases and J lost 8, with 13 bases in between. The CDR3 has 12 residues. The CDR3 sequence: CASLGGVYEQFF. The CDR3, as DNA: TGTGCCAGCCTCGGAGGGGTCTATGAGCAGTTCTTC.

The chain has TRBV9 and TRBJ2-2; the D is unclear. The germline V gene encodes CDR1 SGDLS and CDR2 YYNGEE. V dropped 3 bases and J dropped 6 bases, with 9 bases sitting between them. This CDR3 contains 13 residues. CDR3 region: CASSATDPGELFF. The CDR3 nucleotides are TGTGCCAGCAGCGCTACTGACCCCGGGGAGCTGTTTTTT. Using reference TRBV9 and TRBJ2-2 for the parts outside the CDR3, the full variable domain is DSGVTQTPKHLITATGQRVTLRCSPRSGDLSVYWYQQSLDQGLQFLIQYYNGEERAKGNILERFSAQQFPDLHSELNLSSLELGDSALYFCASSATDPGELFFGEGSRLTVL.

The chain has TRBV5-1 and TRBJ2-1; 7 bases line up with TRBD2. V lost 0 bases to trimming and J lost 6 bases; unmatched junction nucleotides: 6. The V gene's germline CDR1 is SGHRS and CDR2 YFSETQ. The CDR3 spans 15 residues. CDR3 sequence reads: CASSLVTSAANEQFF. Written as DNA, the CDR3 is TGCGCCAGCAGCTTGGTTACTAGCGCGGCCAATGAGCAGTTCTTC.

This clone was seen just once. The rearrangement uses TRBV19 and TRBJ2-3; TRBD1 matches 9 bases. This CDR3 region has 18 residues. V gave up 1 base and J gave up 8 bases; unmatched junction bases: 16. Germline-derived CDR1 and CDR2 are LNHDA and SQIVND (reference sequence). This CDR3 reads CASSIVPGLATDRGTQYF. In nucleotides, the CDR3 is TGTGCCAGTAGTATAGTCCCGGGCCTAGCAACGGACAGGGGTACGCAGTATTTT.

The chain couples TRBV30 to TRBJ1-6; no reliable D call. Trimming cost V 2 bases and J 7 bases, with 3 bases left between them. Germline CDR1 and CDR2: GTSNPN and SVGIG (reference sequence). CDR3 length: 11 amino acids. The CDR3, as DNA: TGTGCCTGGAGTCAGAATTCACCCCTCCACTTT. This sequence encodes CAWSQNSPLHF.

J is TRBJ1-2 and V is TRBV5-6; TRBD1 aligns across 7 bases. The J segment lost 10 bases and the V segment lost 3 bases, leaving 12 bases of the junction unmatched. CDR3 length: 14 amino acids. CDR1 and CDR2 (germline): SGHDT, YYEEEE. The CDR3 nucleotides read TGTGCCAGCAGCTACGAGACAGGGTCTAGTAACTACACCTTC. This codes for CASSYETGSSNYTF.

The CDR3 loop is CASSFGEQYF. For the CDR3, the DNA is TGTGCCAGCAGCTTTGGCGAGCAGTACTTC. This chain links TRBV11-3 with TRBJ2-7; no firm D call. The CDR3 runs to 10 residues. Trimming stripped 3 bases from V and 6 bases from J, with 3 bases between. Germline V CDR1 and CDR2: SGHNT, YENEEA.

This clone was seen a single time. The J gene is TRBJ2-7, the V gene TRBV19, with TRBD1 identical over 8 bases. The trim removed 6 bases at V and 4 bases at J, leaving 11 bases unmatched. From germline, CDR1 is LNHDA and CDR2 SQIVND (reference sequence). The CDR3 is 15 amino acids. The CDR3 DNA is TGTGCCAGTAGAGCCGGGCCAGGGGGCGAATACGAGCAGTACTTC. It codes for CASRAGPGGEYEQYF.

The J gene is TRBJ2-2, the V gene TRBV28; D gene uncertain. Trimming left V 6 bases short and J 6 bases short, with 11 bases between. Germline loops: CDR1 MDHEN, CDR2 SYDVKM. The CDR3 is 13 amino acids. In nucleotides, the CDR3 is TGTGCCAGCAGGGGATCCGAACCCGGGGAGCTGTTTTTT. It yields the protein CASRGSEPGELFF. Complete variable domain (other parts from reference TRBV28 and TRBJ2-2): DVKVTQSSRYLVKRTGEKVFLECVQDMDHENMFWYRQDPGLGLRLIYFSYDVKMKEKGDIPEGYSVSREKKERFSLILESASTNQTSMYLCASRGSEPGELFFGEGSRLTVL.

The gene calls are TRBV6-1 and TRBJ2-7; D not resolved. Per germline, CDR1 MNHNS and CDR2 SASEGT. The length of the CDR3 is 13 residues. V shed 8 bases and J shed 0 bases, with 11 bases lying between them. The CDR3 DNA sequence: TGTGCCAGCGATCTGACCACCTCCTACGAGCAGTACTTC. Its translation: CASDLTTSYEQYF.

In the case of this clone: In the same sample, other DNA sequences code for this CDR3. The chain links TRBV7-9 to TRBJ2-7; no clear D gene. The germline V and J ends were trimmed by 2 bases and 1 base, with 6 bases remaining between them. Per germline, CDR1 SEHNR and CDR2 FQNEAQ (reference sequence). This CDR3 comprises 13 residues. CDR3 DNA: TGTGCCAGCAGCTTACTGGGATCCTACGAGCAGTACTTC. This translates into CASSLLGSYEQYF.

V and J are TRBV18 and TRBJ2-7, with D perhaps TRBD2 (5 bases). In germline, CDR1 is KGHSH, CDR2 LQKENI. The CDR3 sequence is 14 residues long. V gave up 3 bases and J gave up 3 bases, with 12 bases separating them. The CDR3 reads CASSPVRGSYEQYF. The CDR3 DNA follows: TGTGCCAGCTCACCGGTCAGAGGGAGCTACGAGCAGTACTTC. The full variable domain, completed using reference TRBV18 and TRBJ2-7, is NAGVMQNPRHLVRRRGQEARLRCSPMKGHSHVYWYRQLPEEGLKFMVYLQKENIIDESGMPKERFSAEFPKEGPSILRIQQVVRGDSAAYFCASSPVRGSYEQYFGPGTRLTVT.

This chain uses TRBV11-2 with TRBJ2-1; D not resolved. This CDR3 contains 18 residues. Germline CDR1 SGHAT, CDR2 FQNNGV. Trimming stripped 0 bases from V and 4 bases from J, with 19 bases between. CDR3 nucleotide sequence: TGTGCCAGCAGCTTAGATCCGCAGGCATCGTACGATTACAATGAGCAGTTCTTC. Translating gives CASSLDPQASYDYNEQFF.

The V gene is TRBV6-5, the J gene TRBJ1-5, with 8 bases fitting TRBD1. The CDR3 is 16 amino acids. The V gene end was trimmed by 4 bases and the J gene end by 3 bases; junction bases not matched to a gene: 8. Germline V CDR1 and CDR2: MNHEY, SVGAGI. CDR3 protein: CASSSTGDTLNQPQHF. The CDR3 DNA is TGTGCCAGCAGTTCGACAGGGGATACCCTCAATCAGCCCCAGCATTTT.

This chain connects TRBV30 to TRBJ2-3; D is undetermined. V lost 3 bases and J 2 bases, leaving 6 bases between the germline ends. CDR3 length: 12 amino acids. Germline CDR1 and CDR2: GTSNPN and SVGIG (reference sequence). CDR3 DNA: TGTGCCTGGAGCCAAAACACAGATACGCAGTATTTT. Translation gives CAWSQNTDTQYF.

The V and J genes are TRBV7-8 and TRBJ2-7; weak D call: TRBD2 (6 bases). Trimming cost V 5 bases and J 3 bases, with 14 bases left between them. The CDR3 is 14 residues long. In germline, CDR1 is SGHVS, CDR2 FQNEAQ. In DNA, the CDR3 is TGTGCCAGCAGCCAAGGGACTGTCGGCTACGAGCAGTACTTC. This sequence encodes CASSQGTVGYEQYF.

This clone has only one observation. The sample carries other DNA sequences with the same CDR3. V and J are TRBV4-1 and TRBJ2-7; TRBD1 aligns across 11 bases. Unmatched junction bases numbered 4, after V lost 2 bases and J lost 4 bases. Germline CDR1 MGHRA, CDR2 YSYEKL. This CDR3 is 15 amino acids long. The CDR3 sequence: CASSQRGQGAYEQYF. CDR3 in DNA: TGCGCCAGCAGCCAACGAGGACAGGGGGCATACGAGCAGTACTTC.

The CDR3 DNA is TGTGCCAGCTCACCACCTCATTGGGGGGAGACTGAAGCTTTCTTT. Residues: CASSPPHWGETEAFF. V usage is TRBV18 and J usage is TRBJ1-1; a possible D gene is TRBD1 (5 bases). The CDR3 loop spans 15 amino acids. Trimming removed 0 bases at V and 5 bases at J, with 13 bases between. Germline V gives CDR1 KGHSH, CDR2 LQKENI.

The gene calls are TRBV15 and TRBJ1-5; tentative D call: TRBD1 (6 bases). Germline values: CDR1 LNHNV, CDR2 YYDKDF (reference sequence). V was shortened by 0 bases and J by 4 bases, with 10 bases between the two germline ends. CDR3 length: 15 residues. DNA of the CDR3: TGTGCCACCAGCAGAGACAGGGGCGAGAATCAGCCCCAGCATTTT. The encoded protein is CATSRDRGENQPQHF.

This clone was seen only once. The chain employs TRBV7-6 and TRBJ2-5, with 7 bases matching TRBD1. The CDR3 is made up of 14 amino acids. Losses at the gene ends were 2 bases for V and 5 bases for J; bases not matched to a gene: 5. Germline V gene lookup returns CDR1 SGHVS and CDR2 FNYEAQ. CDR3 DNA: TGTGCCAGCAGCTTAACGACAGGGTTGGAGACCCAGTACTTC. Translated: CASSLTTGLETQYF.

The rearrangement links TRBV4-1 to TRBJ1-1; 7 bases are a match to TRBD1. The V gene end was trimmed by 0 bases and the J gene end by 0 bases; junction bases not matched to a gene: 4. The CDR3 totals 16 residues. Looked up from germline, CDR1 is MGHRA and CDR2 is YSYEKL. CDR3 amino acids: CASSQDTGDMNTEAFF. CDR3 nucleotides: TGCGCCAGCAGCCAAGATACAGGGGACATGAACACTGAAGCTTTCTTT.

The V gene is TRBV7-9, the J gene TRBJ2-7; D uncertain. CDR1 and CDR2 from the germline V gene are SEHNR and FQNEAQ (reference sequence). V dropped 2 bases and J dropped 3 bases, with 17 bases sitting between them. This CDR3 region has 16 residues. CDR3 region: CASSLIGEGKGYEQYF. The DNA for the CDR3 is TGTGCCAGCAGCTTAATTGGGGAAGGTAAAGGCTACGAGCAGTACTTC.

The rearrangement uses TRBV28 and TRBJ2-7, with 8 bases identical to TRBD1. The CDR3 has 14 amino acids. Trimming took 5 bases from V and 3 from J; bases not matched to a gene: 6. Germline V gene data show CDR1 as MDHEN and CDR2 as SYDVKM. This CDR3 is CASSLHRGYYEQYF. The CDR3 DNA sequence: TGTGCCAGCAGTCTCCACAGGGGGTACTACGAGCAGTACTTC.

With respect to this clone: Other DNA sequences in the same sample also yield this CDR3. The genes are TRBV19 and TRBJ1-1; D remains unclear. V shed 5 bases and J shed 0 bases, with 7 bases lying between them. This CDR3 comprises 13 residues. Germline V gives CDR1 LNHDA, CDR2 SQIVND (reference sequence). This CDR3 is CASSAGLNTEAFF. Here the CDR3 DNA reads TGTGCCAGTAGTGCAGGATTGAACACTGAAGCTTTCTTT.

In this sample, this clone turned up once. V usage is TRBV27 and J usage is TRBJ2-2, with 11 positions matching TRBD2. J gave up 6 bases and V 4 bases, and 7 bases lay outside the gene matches. Looked up from germline, CDR1 is MNHEY and CDR2 is SMNVEV (reference sequence). The CDR3 spans 16 residues. CDR3 bases: TGTGCCAGCAGTTCCCTACTAGCGGGAGAATCCGGGGAGCTGTTTTTT. Its translation: CASSSLLAGESGELFF.